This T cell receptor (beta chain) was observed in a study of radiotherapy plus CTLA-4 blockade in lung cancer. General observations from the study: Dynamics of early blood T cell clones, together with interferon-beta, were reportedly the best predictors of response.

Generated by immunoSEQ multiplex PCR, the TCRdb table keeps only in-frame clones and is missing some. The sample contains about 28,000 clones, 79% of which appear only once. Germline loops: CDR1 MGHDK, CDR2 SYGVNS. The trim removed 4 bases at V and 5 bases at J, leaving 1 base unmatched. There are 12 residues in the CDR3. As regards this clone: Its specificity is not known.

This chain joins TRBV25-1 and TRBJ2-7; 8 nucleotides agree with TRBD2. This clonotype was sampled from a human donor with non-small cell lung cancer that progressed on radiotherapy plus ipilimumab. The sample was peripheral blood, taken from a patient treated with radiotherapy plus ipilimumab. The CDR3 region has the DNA TGTGCCAGCAGTGCGCGGGGGGACGAGCAGTACTTC. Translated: CASSARGDEQYF.